A selection of T cell receptor beta chains follows, all from one sample in a study of CD8 T cells in Susac syndrome. MiXCR, run by TCRdb on the immunoSEQ multiplex PCR reads, gives a single entry per CDR3 protein. The data show about 200,000 distinct CDR3 sequences, roughly nine tenths seen once. Sequenced: CD8+ T cells from PBMCs. These receptors came from a human donor with multiple sclerosis. The CDR3 runs from the conserved cysteine through the conserved F or W. Fields, in order: J gene, clone size, D gene, V gene, CDR3 protein, CDR3 DNA. D genes are given only for firm matches. A clone size is listed for some rows: how often the clone was seen (once, few, many), or a class if it is expanded.

TRBJ2-1 NA NA TRBV29-1 CSVGTPRGNEQFF TGCAGCGTTGGAACTCCTCGAGGCAATGAGCAGTTCTTC
TRBJ2-7 NA TRBD1 TRBV29-1 CGGTENYEQYF TGCGGTGGGACAGAAAACTACGAGCAGTACTTC
TRBJ1-2 NA TRBD1 TRBV5-4 CASSTGEWGYYGYTF TGTGCCAGCAGTACAGGGGAGTGGGGATACTATGGCTACACCTTC
TRBJ1-1 NA NA TRBV5-1 CASSPGHMNTEAFF TGCGCCAGCAGCCCGGGACACATGAACACTGAAGCTTTCTTT
TRBJ2-3 NA TRBD1 TRBV4-1 CASSLTPGQGTDTQYF TGCGCCAGCAGCCTTACTCCGGGACAGGGCACAGATACGCAGTATTTT
TRBJ2-7 NA TRBD2 TRBV7-9 CASSLFAASGLYYEQYF TGTGCCAGCAGCTTGTTTGCTGCTAGCGGCCTCTACTACGAGCAGTACTTC
TRBJ1-1 NA NA TRBV2 CASSVEESAREAFF TGTGCCAGCAGTGTCGAGGAGAGCGCTCGAGAAGCTTTCTTT
TRBJ1-1 NA TRBD1 TRBV29-1 CSVETGGGRNTEAFF TGCAGCGTTGAAACAGGGGGCGGGAGGAACACTGAAGCTTTCTTT
TRBJ2-7 few TRBD2 TRBV7-2 CASSLGRGAYEQYF TGTGCCAGCAGCTTAGGGCGGGGGGCCTACGAGCAGTACTTC
TRBJ1-4 NA NA TRBV11-2 CASSPGTGATNEKLFF TGTGCCAGCAGCCCTGGGACTGGGGCAACTAATGAAAAACTGTTTTTT
TRBJ1-2 NA NA TRBV13 CASSWALATYGYTF TGTGCCAGCAGCTGGGCCCTTGCTACCTATGGCTACACCTTC
TRBJ2-1 NA NA TRBV6-2/TRBV6-3 CASSYSRESSYNEQFF TGTGCCAGCAGTTACTCGAGGGAGAGCTCCTACAATGAGCAGTTCTTC
TRBJ1-5 NA TRBD1 TRBV19 CASSMETGVDNQPQHF TGTGCCAGTAGTATGGAGACAGGGGTTGACAATCAGCCCCAGCATTTT
TRBJ2-6 NA NA TRBV7-9 CASSLVVGETGANVLTF TGTGCCAGCAGCTTAGTAGTCGGCGAAACGGGGGCCAACGTCCTGACTTTC
TRBJ2-2 NA NA TRBV5-1 CASSFLAPSEGTGELFF TGCGCCAGCAGCTTTTTAGCGCCGAGCGAGGGCACCGGGGAGCTGTTTTTT
TRBJ2-2 NA TRBD2 TRBV4-3 CASSQGLRGTSGKGGTGELFF TGCGCCAGCAGCCAGGGCCTTCGGGGGACTAGCGGGAAGGGGGGGACCGGGGAGCTGTTTTTT
TRBJ2-1 NA NA TRBV5-6 CASSLDGSNEQFF TGTGCCAGCAGCTTGGATGGGAGCAATGAGCAGTTCTTC